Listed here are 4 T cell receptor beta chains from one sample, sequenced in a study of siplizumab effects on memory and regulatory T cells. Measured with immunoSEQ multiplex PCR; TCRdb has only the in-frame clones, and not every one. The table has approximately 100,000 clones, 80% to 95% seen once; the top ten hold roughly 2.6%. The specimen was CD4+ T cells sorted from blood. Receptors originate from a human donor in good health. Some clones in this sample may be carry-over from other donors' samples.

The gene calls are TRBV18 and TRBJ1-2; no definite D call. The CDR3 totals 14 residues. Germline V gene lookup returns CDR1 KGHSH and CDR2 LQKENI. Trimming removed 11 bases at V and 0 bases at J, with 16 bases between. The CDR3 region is CARPSPQSNYGYTF. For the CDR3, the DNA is TGTGCCCGCCCCTCCCCCCAATCTAACTATGGCTACACCTTC.

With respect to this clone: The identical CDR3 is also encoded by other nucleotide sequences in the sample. The CDR3 loop reads CASRRGISDYGYTF. The CDR3 nucleotides are TGTGCCAGCAGGAGGGGGATCTCCGACTATGGCTACACCTTC. The J gene is TRBJ1-2, the V gene TRBV28; TRBD1 might be the D (6 bases). CDR3 length: 14 residues. Trimming shortened V by 6 bases and J by 3 bases, and 14 bases separated the two germline ends. CDR1 is MDHEN, CDR2 SYDVKM, per germline.

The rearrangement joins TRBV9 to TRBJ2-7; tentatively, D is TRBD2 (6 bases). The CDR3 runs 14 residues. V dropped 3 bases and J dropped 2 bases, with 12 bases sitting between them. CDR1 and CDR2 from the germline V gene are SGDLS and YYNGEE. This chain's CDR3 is CASSAPLAPYEQYF. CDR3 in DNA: TGTGCCAGCAGCGCCCCGCTAGCGCCCTACGAGCAGTACTTC.

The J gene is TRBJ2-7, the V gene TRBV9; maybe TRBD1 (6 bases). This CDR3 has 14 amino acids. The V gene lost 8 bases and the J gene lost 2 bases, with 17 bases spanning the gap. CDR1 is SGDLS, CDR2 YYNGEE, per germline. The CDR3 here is CASTEGELAYEQYF. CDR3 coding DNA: TGTGCCAGTACCGAGGGGGAGTTGGCCTACGAGCAGTACTTC.